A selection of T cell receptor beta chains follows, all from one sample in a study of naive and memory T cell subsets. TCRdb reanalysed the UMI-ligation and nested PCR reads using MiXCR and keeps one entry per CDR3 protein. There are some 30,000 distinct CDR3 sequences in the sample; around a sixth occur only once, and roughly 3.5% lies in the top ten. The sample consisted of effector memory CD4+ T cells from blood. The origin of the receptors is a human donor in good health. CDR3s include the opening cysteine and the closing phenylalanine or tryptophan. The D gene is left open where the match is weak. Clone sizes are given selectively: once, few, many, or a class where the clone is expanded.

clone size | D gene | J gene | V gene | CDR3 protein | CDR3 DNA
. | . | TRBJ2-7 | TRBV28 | CASTPVRAGYEQYF | TGTGCCAGCACTCCCGTGAGGGCTGGCTACGAGCAGTACTTC
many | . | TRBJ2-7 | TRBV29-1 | CSFAVPMGPDYEQYF | TGCAGCTTTGCTGTTCCCATGGGACCCGACTACGAGCAGTACTTC
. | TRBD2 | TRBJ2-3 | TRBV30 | CAWSVQAGRTDTQYF | TGTGCCTGGAGTGTACAAGCGGGAAGAACAGATACGCAGTATTTT
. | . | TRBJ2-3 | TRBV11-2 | CASSSSIEGTDTQYF | TGTGCCAGCAGCTCTTCTATAGAGGGAACAGATACGCAGTATTTT
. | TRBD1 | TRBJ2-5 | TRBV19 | CASSYTGRQGTQYF | TGTGCCAGTAGTTATACAGGGCGACAGGGGACCCAGTACTTC
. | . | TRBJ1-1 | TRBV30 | CAWSAYSTEAFF | TGTGCCTGGAGTGCTTACAGCACTGAAGCTTTCTTT
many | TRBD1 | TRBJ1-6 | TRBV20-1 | CSAIRTGLYNSPLHF | TGCAGTGCTATCAGGACAGGGCTTTATAATTCACCCCTCCACTTT
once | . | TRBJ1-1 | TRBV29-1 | CSVGATLMSTEAFF | TGCAGCGTTGGGGCGACTCTAATGAGCACTGAAGCTTTCTTT
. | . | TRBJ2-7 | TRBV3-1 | CASSHGQVGRDEQYF | TGTGCCAGCAGCCACGGTCAGGTTGGGAGAGACGAGCAGTACTTC
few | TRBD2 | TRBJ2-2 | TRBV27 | CASSFLGLAENTGELFF | TGTGCCAGCAGTTTCCTAGGACTAGCGGAGAACACCGGGGAGCTGTTTTTT
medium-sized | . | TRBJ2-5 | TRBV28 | CASTQGRQETQYF | TGTGCCAGCACCCAAGGTCGACAAGAGACCCAGTACTTC
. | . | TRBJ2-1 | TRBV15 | CATSRDYSYNEQFF | TGTGCCACCAGCAGAGACTACTCCTACAATGAGCAGTTCTTC
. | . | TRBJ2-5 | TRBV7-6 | CASSPRLVGETQYF | TGTGCCAGCAGCCCTCGGCTAGTCGGGGAGACCCAGTACTTC
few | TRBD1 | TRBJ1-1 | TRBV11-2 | CASSSGVQGRDTTFF | TGTGCCAGCAGCTCGGGGGTACAGGGGCGTGATACGACTTTCTTT
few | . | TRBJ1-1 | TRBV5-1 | CASSGGTRTEAFF | TGCGCCAGCAGCGGCGGGACGCGGACTGAAGCTTTCTTT
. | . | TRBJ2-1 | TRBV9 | CASSVDRTEWNEQFF | TGTGCCAGCAGCGTCGACAGGACGGAGTGGAATGAGCAGTTCTTC
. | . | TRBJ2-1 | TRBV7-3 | CASSFTGRLNYNEQFF | TGTGCCAGCAGCTTTACCGGGAGACTTAACTACAATGAGCAGTTCTTC
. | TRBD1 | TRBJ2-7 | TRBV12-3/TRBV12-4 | CASSLGQGVGYEQYF | TGTGCCAGCAGTTTAGGGCAGGGGGTAGGATACGAGCAGTACTTC
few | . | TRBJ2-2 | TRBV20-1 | CSARPGTTVAGELFF | TGCAGTGCCCGACCCGGGACAACGGTCGCCGGGGAGCTGTTTTTT
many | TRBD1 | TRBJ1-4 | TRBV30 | CAWSKGTGYEKLFF | TGTGCCTGGAGTAAGGGGACAGGGTATGAAAAACTGTTTTTT
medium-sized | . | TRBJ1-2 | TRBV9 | CASSVTPRWEGYTF | TGTGCCAGCAGCGTAACTCCGAGATGGGAAGGCTACACCTTC
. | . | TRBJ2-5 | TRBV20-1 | CSLRSGSETQYF | TGCAGCCTCCGGAGCGGTTCTGAGACCCAGTACTTC
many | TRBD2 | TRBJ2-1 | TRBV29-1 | CSLRTSGRAVLNEQFF | TGCAGCTTACGGACTAGCGGGAGGGCCGTCCTCAATGAGCAGTTCTTC
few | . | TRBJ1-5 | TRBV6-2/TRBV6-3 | CASSSSRASNQPQHF | TGTGCCAGCAGTTCCAGCAGGGCAAGCAATCAGCCCCAGCATTTT
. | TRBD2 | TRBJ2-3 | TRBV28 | CASSFTVREEHTDTQYF | TGTGCCAGCAGTTTCACCGTTCGGGAGGAGCACACAGATACGCAGTATTTT
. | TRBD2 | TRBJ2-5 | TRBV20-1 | CSATPPGLAGAETQYF | TGCAGTGCTACCCCCCCGGGACTAGCGGGAGCCGAGACCCAGTACTTC
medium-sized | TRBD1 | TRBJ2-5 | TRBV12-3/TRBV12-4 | CASSLTGEGTQYF | TGTGCCAGCAGTCTAACAGGGGAAGGGACCCAGTACTTC
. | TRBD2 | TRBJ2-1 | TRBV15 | CATSRTSSGGYNEQFF | TGTGCCACCAGCAGAACTAGCTCGGGGGGCTACAATGAGCAGTTCTTC
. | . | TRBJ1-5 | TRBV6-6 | CASTGPYSNQPQHF | TGTGCCAGCACCGGACCTTATAGCAATCAGCCCCAGCATTTT
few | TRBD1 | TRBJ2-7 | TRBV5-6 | CASSSRWKGAVEQYF | TGTGCCAGCAGCTCGCGGTGGAAGGGGGCGGTCGAGCAGTACTTC
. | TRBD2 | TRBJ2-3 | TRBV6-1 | CASLLTSGRPDTQYF | TGTGCCAGCTTGTTGACTAGCGGGAGACCAGATACGCAGTATTTT
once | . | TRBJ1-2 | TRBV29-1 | CSVLRGLYGYTF | TGCAGCGTCCTAAGGGGCCTCTATGGCTACACCTTC
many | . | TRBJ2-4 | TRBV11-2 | CASSQTQGIESIQYF | TGTGCCAGCAGCCAAACCCAGGGGATTGAGAGCATTCAGTACTTC
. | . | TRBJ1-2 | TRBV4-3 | CASSQGVSQAINYGYTF | TGCGCCAGCAGCCAAGGAGTATCGCAGGCGATTAACTATGGCTACACCTTC
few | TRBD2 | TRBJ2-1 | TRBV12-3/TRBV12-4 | CASKRRESHNEQFF | TGTGCCAGCAAGAGGCGGGAGTCTCACAATGAGCAGTTCTTC
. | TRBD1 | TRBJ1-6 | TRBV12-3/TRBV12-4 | CASSKQGQYSPLHF | TGTGCCAGCAGTAAACAGGGGCAATATTCACCCCTCCACTTT
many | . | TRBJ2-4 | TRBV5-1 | CASSLAIGGGGNIQYF | TGCGCCAGCAGCTTGGCCATAGGGGGAGGAGGCAACATTCAGTACTTC
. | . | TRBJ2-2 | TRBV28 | CASTSPGELFF | TGTGCCAGCACCTCTCCCGGGGAGCTGTTTTTT
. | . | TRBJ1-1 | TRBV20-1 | CSARDARGRNTEAFF | TGCAGTGCTAGAGATGCAAGGGGACGGAACACTGAAGCTTTCTTT
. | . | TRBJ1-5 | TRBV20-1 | CSARDPGGNQPQHF | TGCAGTGCTAGAGATCCAGGGGGCAATCAGCCCCAGCATTTT
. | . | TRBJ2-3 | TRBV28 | CASSQGLNRRTDTQYF | TGTGCCAGCAGTCAGGGGCTCAATCGGCGCACAGATACGCAGTATTTT